The T cell receptor beta chain described here comes from a study of OX40 agonist ivuxolimab in advanced cancers. The CDR3 has 16 amino acids. Trimming cost V 4 bases and J 0 bases, with 13 bases left between them. CDR1 SGHTA and CDR2 FQGNSA come from the germline V gene. TCRdb keeps only in-frame clones here, not all; method: immunoSEQ multiplex PCR. The data show approximately 78,000 clones, more than 75% seen once. This clone is a singleton in its sample. The chain recombines TRBV7-2 with TRBJ2-1; maybe TRBD2 (5 bases). The sequences come from CD4+ or CD8+ T cells sorted from blood, collected in a trial of the OX40 agonist ivuxolimab. The sequence came from an adult with an advanced solid tumor such as melanoma, head and neck, liver or kidney cancer. Here the CDR3 reads CASSSLAPPSYNEQFF. CDR3 nucleotide sequence: TGTGCCAGCAGCTCTCTAGCCCCACCCTCCTACAATGAGCAGTTCTTC. The full variable domain, its missing parts supplied by reference TRBV7-2 and TRBJ2-1, is GAGVSQSPSNKVTEKGKDVELRCDPISGHTALYWYRQSLGQGLEFLIYFQGNSAPDKSGLPSDRFSAERTGGSVSTLTIQRTQQEDSAVYLCASSSLAPPSYNEQFFGPGTRLTVL.